The 17 T cell receptor beta chains given below trace back to one sample, sequenced in a study of cytomegalovirus exposure and HLA in healthy donors. Sequencing used immunoSEQ multiplex PCR; TCRdb keeps in-frame clones, though not all of them. The sample carries tens of thousands of clones, roughly 94% recorded once. The specimen sequenced was PBMCs. All receptors come from a woman between 18 and 29 years old in good health and CMV-seronegative.

The CDR3 bases are TGTGCCAGCAGCTCACAACAGATGAACACTGAAGCTTTCTTT. Its translation is CASSSQQMNTEAFF. The rearrangement joins TRBV11-2 to TRBJ1-1; D unclear. CDR3 length: 14 residues. CDR1 SGHAT and CDR2 FQNNGV come from the germline V gene. With 4 bases removed from V and 0 bases from J, the gap between germline ends came to 9 bases.

The rearrangement joins TRBV2 to TRBJ1-6; 11 nucleotides line up with TRBD1. J was trimmed by 8 bases and V by 6 bases; bases with no gene match: 6. The CDR3 runs to 15 residues. Germline CDR1 is SNHLY and CDR2 is FYNNEI. The CDR3 DNA reads TGTGCCAGCAGGGGATCGGGACAGGGGGATTCACCCCTCCACTTT. Its translation is CASRGSGQGDSPLHF.

V is TRBV7-9 and J is TRBJ1-5; TRBD1 matches at 7 bases. Germline V gives CDR1 SEHNR, CDR2 FQNEAQ (reference sequence). The CDR3 is 16 residues long. The J segment lost 5 bases and the V segment lost 5 bases, leaving 12 bases of the junction unmatched. This chain's CDR3 is CASSAKGDRGYQPQHF. As DNA, the CDR3 is TGTGCCAGCAGCGCTAAGGGGGACAGAGGATATCAGCCCCAGCATTTT. The whole variable domain, filled in from reference TRBV7-9 and TRBJ1-5, reads DTGVSQNPRHKITKRGQNVTFRCDPISEHNRLYWYRQTLGQGPEFLTYFQNEAQLEKSRLLSDRFSAERPKGSFSTLEIQRTEQGDSAMYLCASSAKGDRGYQPQHFGDGTRLSIL.

J is TRBJ2-3 and V is TRBV23-1; TRBD1 matches at 9 bases. TRBV23-1 is recorded as an ORF, its role being uncertain. The CDR3 has 16 residues. Trimming cost V 2 bases and J 3 bases; bases outside gene matches: 6. The DNA of the CDR3 is TGCGCCAGCAGTCAAACGGGACAGGGAACAACAGATACGCAGTATTTT. It encodes CASSQTGQGTTDTQYF.

This clone was picked up one time. The chain employs TRBV11-2 and TRBJ1-6; 9 nucleotides agree with TRBD1. V trimming: 4 bases; J trimming: 7 bases; junction bases outside the gene matches: 8. This CDR3 has 16 amino acids. Germline V gene lookup returns CDR1 SGHAT and CDR2 FQNNGV. The CDR3 here is CASSSRTGEWNSPLHF. In DNA, the CDR3 is TGTGCCAGCAGCTCCCGGACAGGGGAGTGGAATTCACCCCTCCACTTT.

The V call is TRBV14, the J call TRBJ1-6; no clear D gene. CDR3 length: 15 residues. Germline V CDR1 and CDR2: SGHDN, FVKESK. With 1 base removed from V and 6 bases from J, the gap between germline ends came to 10 bases. The CDR3 region has the DNA TGTGCCAGCAGCCAAGTGGGCTTACTTAATTCACCCCTCCACTTT. It translates to CASSQVGLLNSPLHF.

The chain combines TRBV14 with TRBJ1-2; unclear D gene. V lost 2 bases to trimming and J lost 8 bases, with 12 bases between them. CDR3 size: 13 residues. In germline, CDR1 is SGHDN, CDR2 FVKESK. CDR3: CASSQPGFGGYTF. CDR3 DNA sequence: TGTGCCAGCAGCCAACCGGGATTCGGCGGCTACACCTTC.

The chain combines TRBV5-1 with TRBJ2-1, with TRBD1 identical over 8 bases. The V segment lost 2 bases and the J segment 3 bases; nucleotides outside the gene matches: 4. The germline V gene encodes CDR1 SGHRS and CDR2 YFSETQ. The CDR3 length is 15 residues. The CDR3 coding sequence is TGCGCCAGCAGCTTACGTACAGGGGGCTACAATGAGCAGTTCTTC. This gives the protein CASSLRTGGYNEQFF.

This clone has a single count. The chain carries TRBV27 and TRBJ2-1; 8 nucleotides agree with TRBD2. This CDR3 region has 15 residues. Germline V CDR1 and CDR2: MNHEY, SMNVEV (reference sequence). V lost 6 bases and J lost 9; bases outside the gene matches: 13. CDR3: CASSYPLAGGGEQFF. The CDR3, as DNA: TGTGCCAGCAGCTACCCGTTGGCGGGGGGTGGTGAGCAGTTCTTC.

V gene TRBV7-2 combines with J gene TRBJ2-4, with TRBD2 identical over 7 bases. CDR3 length equals 12 residues. The germline V gene encodes CDR1 SGHTA and CDR2 FQGNSA. Trimming cost V 5 bases and J 6 bases; bases outside gene matches: 1. The CDR3 region is CASSRGGNIQYF. As DNA, the CDR3 is TGTGCCAGCAGCCGCGGGGGAAACATTCAGTACTTC.

The chain carries TRBV5-5 and TRBJ1-5; D not resolved. From germline, CDR1 is SGHKS and CDR2 YYEKEE (reference sequence). CDR3 length: 15 residues. Trimming cost V 3 bases and J 0 bases, with 10 bases left between them. The CDR3 reads CASSSGVYSNQPQHF. The CDR3 DNA is TGTGCCAGCAGCTCCGGGGTTTATAGCAATCAGCCCCAGCATTTT.

In this sample, this clone turned up a few times. The chain couples TRBV10-3 to TRBJ1-2; TRBD1 aligns across 10 bases. Per the germline V gene, CDR1 is ENHRY and CDR2 is SYGVKD. The CDR3 has 14 residues. Trimming at V came to 6 bases and at J to 1 base, leaving 2 bases not matched to a gene. The CDR3: CAISGTGDNYGYTF. CDR3 nucleotide sequence: TGTGCCATCAGCGGGACAGGGGATAACTATGGCTACACCTTC.

In its sample, this clone was seen once. The chain joins TRBV5-1 to TRBJ1-5, with D possibly matching TRBD1 (5 bases). This CDR3 comprises 15 residues. Between the trimmed V and J ends, which lost 5 bases and 3 bases, there was a span of 15 bases. Germline V gene lookup returns CDR1 SGHRS and CDR2 YFSETQ. Here the CDR3 reads CASREGDSPNQPQHF. In DNA form, the CDR3 reads TGCGCCAGCAGGGAAGGGGACTCGCCCAATCAGCCCCAGCATTTT. The variable domain in full, completed from reference TRBV5-1 and TRBJ1-5, reads KAGVTQTPRYLIKTRGQQVTLSCSPISGHRSVSWYQQTPGQGLQFLFEYFSETQRNKGNFPGRFSGRQFSNSRSEMNVSTLELGDSALYLCASREGDSPNQPQHFGDGTRLSIL.

The chain has TRBV28 and TRBJ1-1; tentatively, D is TRBD1 (5 bases). The CDR3 length is 13 residues. The germline V and J ends were trimmed by 3 bases and 7 bases, with 12 bases remaining between them. Germline lookup yields CDR1 MDHEN and CDR2 SYDVKM. CDR3 in amino acids: CASSLQGPYEAFF. DNA for the CDR3: TGTGCCAGCAGTTTGCAGGGCCCCTATGAAGCTTTCTTT.

The chain couples TRBV5-1 to TRBJ2-7; D might be TRBD1 (6 bases). Per germline, CDR1 SGHRS and CDR2 YFSETQ. Between the trimmed V and J ends, which lost 3 bases and 6 bases, there was a span of 10 bases. There are 12 residues in the CDR3. The CDR3 loop is CASSSQGGEQYF. CDR3 coding DNA: TGCGCCAGCAGCTCACAGGGCGGCGAGCAGTACTTC.

This clone came up once. This chain connects TRBV19 to TRBJ1-6; no clear D gene. The CDR3 spans 14 residues. The germline CDR1 and CDR2 sequences are LNHDA and SQIVND (reference sequence). The V gene lost 6 bases and the J gene lost 6 bases, with 12 bases spanning the gap. The DNA of the CDR3 is TGTGCCAGTAGCACTGTAGAGTTTAATTCACCCCTCCACTTT. Protein sequence: CASSTVEFNSPLHF.

The rearrangement links TRBV7-2 to TRBJ2-1, with 8 bases lining up with TRBD2. Per germline, CDR1 SGHTA and CDR2 FQGNSA. The junction had 6 bases not matched to a gene; V was cut back by 3 bases and J by 5 bases. The CDR3 contains 15 residues. The CDR3 DNA follows: TGTGCCAGCAGCTTTTCGGGGGGGCCGGACAATGAGCAGTTCTTC. Its protein is CASSFSGGPDNEQFF.